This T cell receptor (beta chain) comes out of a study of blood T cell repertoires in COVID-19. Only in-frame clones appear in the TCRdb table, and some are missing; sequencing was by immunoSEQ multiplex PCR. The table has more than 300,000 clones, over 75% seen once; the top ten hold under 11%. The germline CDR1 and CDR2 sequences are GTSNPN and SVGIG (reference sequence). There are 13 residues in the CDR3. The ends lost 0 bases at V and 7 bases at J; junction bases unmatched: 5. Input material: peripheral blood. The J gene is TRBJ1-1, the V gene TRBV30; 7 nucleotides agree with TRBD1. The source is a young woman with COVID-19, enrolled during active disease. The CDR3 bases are TGTGCCTGGAGTGTAGGGGCAGGGGGTGAAGCTTTCTTT. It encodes CAWSVGAGGEAFF.